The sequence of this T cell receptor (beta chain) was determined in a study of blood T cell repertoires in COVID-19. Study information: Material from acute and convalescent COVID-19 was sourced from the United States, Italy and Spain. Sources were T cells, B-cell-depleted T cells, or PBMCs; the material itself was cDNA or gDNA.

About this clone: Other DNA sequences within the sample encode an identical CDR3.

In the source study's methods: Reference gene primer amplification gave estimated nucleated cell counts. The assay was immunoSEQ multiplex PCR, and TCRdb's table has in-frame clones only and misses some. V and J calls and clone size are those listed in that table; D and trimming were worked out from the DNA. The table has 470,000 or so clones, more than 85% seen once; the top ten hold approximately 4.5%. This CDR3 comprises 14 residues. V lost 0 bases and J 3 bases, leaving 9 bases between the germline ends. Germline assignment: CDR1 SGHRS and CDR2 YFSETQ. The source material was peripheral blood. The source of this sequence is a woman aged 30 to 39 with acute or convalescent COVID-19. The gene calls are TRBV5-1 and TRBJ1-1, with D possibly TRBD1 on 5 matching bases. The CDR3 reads CASSLGQGYTEAFF. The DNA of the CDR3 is TGCGCCAGCAGCTTGGGGCAGGGATACACTGAAGCTTTCTTT.